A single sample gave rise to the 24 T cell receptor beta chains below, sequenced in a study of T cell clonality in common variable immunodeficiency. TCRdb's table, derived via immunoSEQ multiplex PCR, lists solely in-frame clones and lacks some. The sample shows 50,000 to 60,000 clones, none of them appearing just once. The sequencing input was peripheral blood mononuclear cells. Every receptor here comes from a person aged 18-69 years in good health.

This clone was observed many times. Partial CDR3 DNA: TGTGCCAGCAGCTTAAGCCGGACAGGGTTTCAGCCC. This gives the protein CASSLSRTGFQP. The entire CDR3 protein reads CASSLSRTGFQPQHF. This chain links TRBV7-8 with TRBJ1-5; 8 positions match TRBD1. The read ends 3 residues shy of where the CDR3 ends; the end is completed using the germline J gene. The germline V gene encodes CDR1 SGHVS and CDR2 FQNEAQ. Germline trimming cut 2 bases from V and 6 bases from J; bases unmatched to any gene: 6. The CDR3 is 15 residues long.

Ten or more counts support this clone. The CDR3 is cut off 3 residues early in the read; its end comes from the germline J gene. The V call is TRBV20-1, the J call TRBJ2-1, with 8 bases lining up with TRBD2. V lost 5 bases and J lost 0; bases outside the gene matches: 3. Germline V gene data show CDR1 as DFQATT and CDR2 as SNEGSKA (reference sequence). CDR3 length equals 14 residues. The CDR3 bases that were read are TGCAGTGCTCTAGCGGGCTTCTCCTACAATGAG. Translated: CSALAGFSYNE. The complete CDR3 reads CSALAGFSYNEQFF.

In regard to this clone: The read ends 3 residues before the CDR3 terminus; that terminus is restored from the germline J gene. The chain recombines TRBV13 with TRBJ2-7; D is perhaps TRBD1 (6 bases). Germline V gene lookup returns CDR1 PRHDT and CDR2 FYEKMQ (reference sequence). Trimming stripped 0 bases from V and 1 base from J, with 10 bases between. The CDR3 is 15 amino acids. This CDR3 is CASSLGVRGSYEQYF. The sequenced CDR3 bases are TGTGCCAGCAGCTTAGGGGTCAGGGGATCCTACGAG.

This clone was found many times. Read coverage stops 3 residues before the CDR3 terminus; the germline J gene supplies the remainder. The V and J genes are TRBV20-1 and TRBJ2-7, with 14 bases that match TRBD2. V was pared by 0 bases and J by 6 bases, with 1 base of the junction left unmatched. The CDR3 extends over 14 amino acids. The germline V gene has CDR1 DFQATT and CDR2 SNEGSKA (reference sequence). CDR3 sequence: CSARDGLAGGEQYF. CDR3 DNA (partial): TGCAGTGCTAGAGATGGACTAGCGGGAGGCGAG.

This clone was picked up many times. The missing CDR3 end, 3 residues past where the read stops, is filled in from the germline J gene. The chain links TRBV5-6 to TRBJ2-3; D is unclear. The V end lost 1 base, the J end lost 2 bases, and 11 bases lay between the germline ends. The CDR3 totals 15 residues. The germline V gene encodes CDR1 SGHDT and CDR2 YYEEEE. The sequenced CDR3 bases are TGTGCCAGCAGCTTGAATCCGGGTACCACAGATACG. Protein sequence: CASSLNPGTTDT. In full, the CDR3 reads CASSLNPGTTDTQYF.

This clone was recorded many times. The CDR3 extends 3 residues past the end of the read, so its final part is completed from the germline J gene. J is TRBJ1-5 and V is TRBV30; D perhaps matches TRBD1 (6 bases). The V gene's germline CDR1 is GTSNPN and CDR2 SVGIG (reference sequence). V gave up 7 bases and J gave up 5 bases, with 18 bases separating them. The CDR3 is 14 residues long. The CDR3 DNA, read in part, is TGTGCCTCTTCCCGTGGGGGCTACGATCAGCCC. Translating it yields CASSRGGYDQP. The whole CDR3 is CASSRGGYDQPQHF.

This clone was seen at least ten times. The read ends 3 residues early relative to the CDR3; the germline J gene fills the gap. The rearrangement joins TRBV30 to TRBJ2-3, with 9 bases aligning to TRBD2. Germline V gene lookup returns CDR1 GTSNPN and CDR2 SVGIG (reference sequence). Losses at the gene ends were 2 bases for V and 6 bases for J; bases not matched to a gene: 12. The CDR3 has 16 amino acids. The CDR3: CAWSTPTRSGSDTQYF. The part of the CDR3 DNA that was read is TGTGCCTGGAGTACACCCACGCGTAGCGGGAGTGATACG.

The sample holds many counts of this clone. The DNA read from the CDR3 is TGCAGTGTCCATGACAGGGCAAAAAACATT. It codes for CSVHDRAKNI. The full CDR3 protein reads CSVHDRAKNIQYF. This chain joins TRBV20-1 and TRBJ2-4; 7 positions agree with TRBD1. The sequence runs out 3 residues before the end of the CDR3; the remainder is reconstructed from the germline J gene. From germline, CDR1 is DFQATT and CDR2 SNEGSKA (reference sequence). V was clipped by 7 bases and J by 4 bases; unmatched bases: 7. The CDR3 runs 13 residues.

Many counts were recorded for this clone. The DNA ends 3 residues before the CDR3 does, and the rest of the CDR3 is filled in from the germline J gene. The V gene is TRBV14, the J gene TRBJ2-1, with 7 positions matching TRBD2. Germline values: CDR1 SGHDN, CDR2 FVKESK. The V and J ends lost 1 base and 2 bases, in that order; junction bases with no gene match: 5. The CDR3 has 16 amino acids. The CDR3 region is CASSQGVGLAYNEQFF. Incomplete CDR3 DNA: TGTGCCAGCAGCCAAGGGGTTGGACTAGCCTACAATGAG.

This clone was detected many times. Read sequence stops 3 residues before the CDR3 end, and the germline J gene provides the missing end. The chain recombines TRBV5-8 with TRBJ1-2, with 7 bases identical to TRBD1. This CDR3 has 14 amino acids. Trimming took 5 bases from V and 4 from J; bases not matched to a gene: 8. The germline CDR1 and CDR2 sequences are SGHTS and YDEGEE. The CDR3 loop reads CASRLQGMFYGYTF. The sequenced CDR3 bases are TGTGCCAGCAGGTTACAGGGGATGTTCTATGGC.

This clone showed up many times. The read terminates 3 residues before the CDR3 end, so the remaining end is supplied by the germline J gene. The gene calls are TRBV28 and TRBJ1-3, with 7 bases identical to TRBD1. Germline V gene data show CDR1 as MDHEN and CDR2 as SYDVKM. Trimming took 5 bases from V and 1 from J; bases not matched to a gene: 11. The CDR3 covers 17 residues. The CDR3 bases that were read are TGTGCCAGCAGTGGACGACAGGGCCTGGGGTCTGGAAACACC. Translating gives CASSGRQGLGSGNT. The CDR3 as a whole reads CASSGRQGLGSGNTIYF.

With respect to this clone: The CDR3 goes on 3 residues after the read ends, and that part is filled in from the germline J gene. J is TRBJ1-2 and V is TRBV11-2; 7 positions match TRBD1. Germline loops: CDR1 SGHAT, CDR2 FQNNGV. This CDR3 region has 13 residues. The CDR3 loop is CASSPGQLLGYTF. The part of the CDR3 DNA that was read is TGTGCCAGCAGCCCGGGACAGCTCTTGGGC.

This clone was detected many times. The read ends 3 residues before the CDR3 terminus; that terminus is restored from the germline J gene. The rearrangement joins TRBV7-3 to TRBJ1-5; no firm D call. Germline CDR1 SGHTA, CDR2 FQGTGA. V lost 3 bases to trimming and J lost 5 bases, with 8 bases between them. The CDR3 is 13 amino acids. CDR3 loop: CASSLFTDQPQHF. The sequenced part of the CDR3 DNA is TGTGCCAGCAGCTTGTTCACAGATCAGCCC.

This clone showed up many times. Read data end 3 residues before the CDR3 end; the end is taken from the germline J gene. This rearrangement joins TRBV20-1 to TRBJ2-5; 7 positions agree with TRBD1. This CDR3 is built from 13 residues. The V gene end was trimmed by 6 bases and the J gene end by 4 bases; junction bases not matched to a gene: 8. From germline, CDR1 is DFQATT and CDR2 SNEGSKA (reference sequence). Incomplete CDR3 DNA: TGCAGTGCCCCTAGACAGGGAAGAGAGACC. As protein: CSAPRQGRET. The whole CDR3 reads CSAPRQGRETQYF.

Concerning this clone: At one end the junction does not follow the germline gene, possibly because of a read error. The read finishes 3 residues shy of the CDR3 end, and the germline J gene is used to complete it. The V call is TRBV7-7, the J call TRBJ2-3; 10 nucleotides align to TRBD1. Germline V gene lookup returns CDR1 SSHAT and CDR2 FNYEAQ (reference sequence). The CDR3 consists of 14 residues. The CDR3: CASSRTGGVETQYF. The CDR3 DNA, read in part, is TGCGCCAGCAGCCGGACAGGGGGAGTCGAGACG.

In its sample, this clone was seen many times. The CDR3 is CSAHTGVEKLFF. The DNA read from the CDR3 is TGCAGTGCCCATACAGGAGTTGAAAAA. The V call is TRBV20-1, the J call TRBJ1-4; tentative D call: TRBD1 (5 bases). The read terminates 3 residues ahead of where the CDR3 ends, so the germline J gene completes it. Between the trimmed V and J ends, which lost 6 bases and 7 bases, there was a span of 12 bases. This CDR3 is 12 amino acids long. The V gene's germline CDR1 is DFQATT and CDR2 SNEGSKA (reference sequence).

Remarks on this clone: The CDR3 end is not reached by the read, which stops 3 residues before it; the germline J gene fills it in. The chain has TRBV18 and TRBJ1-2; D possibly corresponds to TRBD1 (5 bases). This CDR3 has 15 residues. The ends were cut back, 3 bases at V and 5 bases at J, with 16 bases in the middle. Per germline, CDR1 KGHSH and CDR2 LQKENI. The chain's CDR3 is CASSPEATARYGYTF. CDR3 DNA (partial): TGTGCCAGCTCACCCGAGGCGACAGCACGTTATGGC.

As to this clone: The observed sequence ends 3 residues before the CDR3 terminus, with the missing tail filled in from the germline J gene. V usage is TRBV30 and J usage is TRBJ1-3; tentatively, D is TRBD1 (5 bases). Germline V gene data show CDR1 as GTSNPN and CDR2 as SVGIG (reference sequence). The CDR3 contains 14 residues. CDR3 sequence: CAWSVRQGNRRIYF. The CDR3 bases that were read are TGTGCCTGGAGTGTACGGCAGGGAAACCGTCGA.

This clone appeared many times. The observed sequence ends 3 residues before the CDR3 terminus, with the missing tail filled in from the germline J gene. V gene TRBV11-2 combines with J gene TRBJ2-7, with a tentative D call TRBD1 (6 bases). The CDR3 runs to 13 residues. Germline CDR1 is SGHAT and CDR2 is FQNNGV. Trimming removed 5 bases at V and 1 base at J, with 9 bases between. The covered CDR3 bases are TGTGCCAGCAGCCCTCAGGGGTCCTACGAG. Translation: CASSPQGSYE. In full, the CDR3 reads CASSPQGSYEQYF.

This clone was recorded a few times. The CDR3: CSARGKDSQETQYF. The part of the CDR3 DNA that was read is TGCAGTGCTAGAGGCAAGGACAGCCAAGAGACC. The V and J genes are TRBV20-1 and TRBJ2-5; D may be TRBD1 (6 bases). The read comes to an end 3 residues before the CDR3 does, leaving the germline J gene to fill in the end. Per the germline V gene, CDR1 is DFQATT and CDR2 is SNEGSKA (reference sequence). V lost 1 base, J lost 1 base, and 10 bases lay in between. This CDR3 region has 14 residues.

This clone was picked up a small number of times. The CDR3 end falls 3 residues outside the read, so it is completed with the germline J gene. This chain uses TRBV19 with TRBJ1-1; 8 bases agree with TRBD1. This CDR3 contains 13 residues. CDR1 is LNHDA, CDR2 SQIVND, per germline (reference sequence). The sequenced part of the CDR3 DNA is TGTGCCAGTAGTACCGGACAGGGAATCGAA. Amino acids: CASSTGQGIE. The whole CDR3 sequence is CASSTGQGIEAFF.

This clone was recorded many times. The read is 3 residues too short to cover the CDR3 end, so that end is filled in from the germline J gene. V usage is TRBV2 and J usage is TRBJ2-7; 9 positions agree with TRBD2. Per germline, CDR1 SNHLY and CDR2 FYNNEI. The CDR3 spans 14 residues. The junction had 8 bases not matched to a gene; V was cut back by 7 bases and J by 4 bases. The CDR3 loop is CASIGTSITYEQYF. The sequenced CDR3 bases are TGTGCCAGCATCGGGACTAGCATCACATACGAG. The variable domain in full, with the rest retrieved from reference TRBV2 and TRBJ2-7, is EPEVTQTPSHQVTQMGQEVILRCVPISNHLYFYWYRQILGQKVEFLVSFYNNEISEKSEIFDDQFSVERPDGSNFTLKIRSTKLEDSAMYFCASIGTSITYEQYFGPGTRLTVT.

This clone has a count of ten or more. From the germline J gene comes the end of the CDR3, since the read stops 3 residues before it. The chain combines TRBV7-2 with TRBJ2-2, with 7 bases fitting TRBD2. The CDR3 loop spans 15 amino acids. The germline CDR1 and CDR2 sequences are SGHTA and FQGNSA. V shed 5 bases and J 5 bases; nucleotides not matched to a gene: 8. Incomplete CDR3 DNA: TGTGCCAGCAGCGCAAGCGGGACCTCGACCGGGGAG. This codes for CASSASGTSTGE. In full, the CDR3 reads CASSASGTSTGELFF. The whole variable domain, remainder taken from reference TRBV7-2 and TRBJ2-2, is GAGVSQSPSNKVTEKGKDVELRCDPISGHTALYWYRQSLGQGLEFLIYFQGNSAPDKSGLPSDRFSAERTGGSVSTLTIQRTQQEDSAVYLCASSASGTSTGELFFGEGSRLTVL.

The CDR3 sequence: CASSLGRGSGTQYF. The DNA read from the CDR3 is TGTGCCAGCAGCTTAGGGAGGGGGAGTGGTACG. This chain joins TRBV7-2 and TRBJ2-3; D is possibly TRBD1 or TRBD2 (6 bases each). From the germline J gene comes the end of the CDR3, since the read stops 3 residues before it. The CDR3 contains 14 residues. The V gene lost 1 base and the J gene lost 8 bases, with 13 bases spanning the gap. Germline V CDR1 and CDR2: SGHTA, FQGNSA.